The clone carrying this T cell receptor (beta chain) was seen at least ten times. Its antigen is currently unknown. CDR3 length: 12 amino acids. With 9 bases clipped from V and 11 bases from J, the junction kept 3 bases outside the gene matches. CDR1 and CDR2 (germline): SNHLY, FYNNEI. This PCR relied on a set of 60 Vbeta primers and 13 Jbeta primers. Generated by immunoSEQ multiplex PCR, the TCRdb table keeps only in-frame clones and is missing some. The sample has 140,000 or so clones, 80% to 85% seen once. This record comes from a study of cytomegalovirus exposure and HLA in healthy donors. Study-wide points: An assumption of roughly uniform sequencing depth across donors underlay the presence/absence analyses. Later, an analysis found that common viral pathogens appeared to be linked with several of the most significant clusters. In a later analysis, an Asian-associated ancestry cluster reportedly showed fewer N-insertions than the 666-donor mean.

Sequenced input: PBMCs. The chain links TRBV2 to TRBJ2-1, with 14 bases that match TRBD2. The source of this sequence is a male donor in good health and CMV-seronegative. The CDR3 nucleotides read TGTGCCAGTGGGACTAGCGGGGGCCAGCAGTTCTTC. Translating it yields CASGTSGGQQFF.